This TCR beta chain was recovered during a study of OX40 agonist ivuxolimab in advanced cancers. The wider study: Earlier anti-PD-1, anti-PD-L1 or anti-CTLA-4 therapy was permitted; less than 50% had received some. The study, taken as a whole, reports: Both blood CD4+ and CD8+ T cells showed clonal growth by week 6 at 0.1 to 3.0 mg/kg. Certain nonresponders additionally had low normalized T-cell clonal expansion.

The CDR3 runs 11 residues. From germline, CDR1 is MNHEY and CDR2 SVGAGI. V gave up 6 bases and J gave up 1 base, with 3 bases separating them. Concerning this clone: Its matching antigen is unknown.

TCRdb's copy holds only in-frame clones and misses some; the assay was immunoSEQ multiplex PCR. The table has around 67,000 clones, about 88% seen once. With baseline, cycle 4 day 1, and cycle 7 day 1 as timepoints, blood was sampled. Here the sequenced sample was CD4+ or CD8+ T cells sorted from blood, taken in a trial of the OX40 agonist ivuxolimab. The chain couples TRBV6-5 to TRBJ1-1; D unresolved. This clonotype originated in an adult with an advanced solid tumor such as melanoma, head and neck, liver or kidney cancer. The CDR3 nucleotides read TGTGCCAGCAGGCGGAACACTGAAGCTTTCTTT. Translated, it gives CASRRNTEAFF.